The source of this TCR beta chain is a study of response to subunit inactivated influenza vaccine. Study results and limitations: Each seasonal influenza vaccination recruits few new T cells, the authors suggested.

Germline values: CDR1 SQVTM, CDR2 ANQGSEA. V lost 1 base and J lost 3, with 10 bases in between. The CDR3 totals 14 residues. TCRdb redid the calling of the RT-PCR reads with MiXCR, one entry per CDR3 protein. The sample has a few hundred thousand distinct CDR3 sequences, 14% seen once; the top ten hold around 10%. This clonotype showed up just a few times. Its antigen remains unidentified. The receptor was isolated from a man in his fifties who received an inactivated influenza vaccine. V is TRBV29-1 and J is TRBJ2-1, with D hard to call. Here the sequenced sample was PBMCs from blood, taken about 13 days after vaccination. DNA of the CDR3: TGCAGCGTTGAAGGGGCCATGGACTACAATGAGCAGTTCTTC. Translation: CSVEGAMDYNEQFF.